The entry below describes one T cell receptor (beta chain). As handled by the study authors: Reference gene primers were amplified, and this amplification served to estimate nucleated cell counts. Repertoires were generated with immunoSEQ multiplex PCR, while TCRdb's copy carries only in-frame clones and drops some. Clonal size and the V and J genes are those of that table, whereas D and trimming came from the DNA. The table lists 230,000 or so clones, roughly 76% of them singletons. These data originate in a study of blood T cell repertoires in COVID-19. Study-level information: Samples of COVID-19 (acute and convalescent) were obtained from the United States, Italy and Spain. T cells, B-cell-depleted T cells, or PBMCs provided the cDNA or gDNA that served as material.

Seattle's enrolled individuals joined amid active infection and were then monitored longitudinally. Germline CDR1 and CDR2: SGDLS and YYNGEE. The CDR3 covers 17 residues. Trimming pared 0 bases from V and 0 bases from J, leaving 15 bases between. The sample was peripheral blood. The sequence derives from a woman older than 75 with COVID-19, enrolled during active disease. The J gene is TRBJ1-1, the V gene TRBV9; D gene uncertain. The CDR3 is CASSVAGFPGLNTEAFF. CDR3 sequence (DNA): TGTGCCAGCAGCGTAGCGGGGTTTCCCGGTTTGAACACTGAAGCTTTCTTT.